A single sample is the source of the 2 T cell receptor beta chains below, sequenced in a study of T cells in Graves' hyperthyroidism and ophthalmopathy. Amplified TCR beta CDR3 regions derived from RNA transcripts. TCR CDR3 underwent first-round RT-PCR with the HTBI primer set. TCRdb analysed the multiplex PCR reads with MiXCR anew, one entry per CDR3 protein. The sample includes about 640,000 distinct CDR3 sequences, roughly 20% of them seen just once. The source material was blood. These receptors originate from a young man with Graves' ophthalmopathy.

Many counts were recorded for this clonotype. V usage is TRBV7-2 and J usage is TRBJ2-3, with 7 bases that match TRBD2. Germline V gene lookup returns CDR1 SGHTA and CDR2 FQGNSA. The CDR3 loop spans 17 amino acids. The ends lost 2 bases at V and 6 bases at J; junction bases unmatched: 14. CDR3 nucleotide sequence: TGTGCCAGCAGCTTATTTGGCGGGAGTCCCCTGCGGGATACGCAGTATTTT. Translated: CASSLFGGSPLRDTQYF.

The rearrangement uses TRBV7-6 and TRBJ2-1, with 12 bases identical to TRBD2. Trimming took 2 bases from V and 6 from J; bases not matched to a gene: 5. The CDR3 spans 16 residues. The germline V gene encodes CDR1 SGHVS and CDR2 FNYEAQ. CDR3 bases: TGTGCCAGCAGCTTACGACTAGCGGGAGATGGCAATGAGCAGTTCTTC. Its protein product is CASSLRLAGDGNEQFF.